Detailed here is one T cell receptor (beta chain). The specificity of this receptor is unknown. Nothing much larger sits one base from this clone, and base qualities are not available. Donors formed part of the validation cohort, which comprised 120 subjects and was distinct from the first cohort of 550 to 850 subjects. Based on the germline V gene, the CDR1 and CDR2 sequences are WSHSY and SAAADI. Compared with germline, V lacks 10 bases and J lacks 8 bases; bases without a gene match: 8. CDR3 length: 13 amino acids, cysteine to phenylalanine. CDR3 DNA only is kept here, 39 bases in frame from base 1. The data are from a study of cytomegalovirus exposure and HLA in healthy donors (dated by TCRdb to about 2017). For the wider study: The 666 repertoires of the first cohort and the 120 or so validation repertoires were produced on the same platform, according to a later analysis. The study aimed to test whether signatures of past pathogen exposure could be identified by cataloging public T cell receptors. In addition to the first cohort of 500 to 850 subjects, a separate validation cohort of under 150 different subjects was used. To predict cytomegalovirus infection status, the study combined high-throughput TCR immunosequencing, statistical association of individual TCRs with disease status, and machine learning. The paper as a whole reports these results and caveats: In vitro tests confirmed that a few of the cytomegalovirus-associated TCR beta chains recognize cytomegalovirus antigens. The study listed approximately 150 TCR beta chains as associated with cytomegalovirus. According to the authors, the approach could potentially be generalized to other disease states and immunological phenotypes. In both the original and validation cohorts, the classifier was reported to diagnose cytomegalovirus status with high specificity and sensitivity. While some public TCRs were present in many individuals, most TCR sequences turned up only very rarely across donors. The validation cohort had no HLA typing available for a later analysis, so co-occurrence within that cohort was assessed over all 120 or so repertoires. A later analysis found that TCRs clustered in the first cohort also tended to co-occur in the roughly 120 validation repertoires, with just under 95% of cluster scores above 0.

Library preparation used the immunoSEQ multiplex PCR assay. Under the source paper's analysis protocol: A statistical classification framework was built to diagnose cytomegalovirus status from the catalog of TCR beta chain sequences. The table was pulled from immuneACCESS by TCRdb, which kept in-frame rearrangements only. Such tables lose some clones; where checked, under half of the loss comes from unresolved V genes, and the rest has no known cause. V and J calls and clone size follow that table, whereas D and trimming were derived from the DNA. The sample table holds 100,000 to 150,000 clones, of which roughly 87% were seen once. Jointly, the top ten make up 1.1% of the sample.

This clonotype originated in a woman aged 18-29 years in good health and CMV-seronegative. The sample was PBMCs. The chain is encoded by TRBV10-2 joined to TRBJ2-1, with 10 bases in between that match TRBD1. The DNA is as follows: TGCGCCATTTCGGGACAGGGGATCCATGAGCAGTTCTTC. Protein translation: CAISGQGIHEQFF.